This T cell receptor beta chain was obtained from a study of tissue T cells after allogeneic stem cell transplantation. Findings and caveats of the study: Only a limited share of tissue TCRs appeared in blood or spleen. The patient cohort was small and clinically heterogeneous, with limited sampling depth. Shared clones across patients were few; motif clustering revealed tissue-specific shared signatures.

On this clone: The antigen remains undetermined. Mouse gene names and germline throughout. Coverage ceases 1 residue before the CDR3 finishes, and the germline J gene fills in the end.

The CDR3 runs to 14 residues. The germline gives CDR1 NNHDY, CDR2 SYVADS. J gave up 4 bases and V 5 bases, and 6 bases lay outside the gene matches. Assay used: immunoSEQ multiplex PCR; TCRdb lists only in-frame clones, some missing. The sample lists about 20,000 clones, 55% to 80% occurring once. Sequenced input: spleen. The J gene is TRBJ1-1, the V gene TRBV13-3, with TRBD1 identical over 9 bases. The origin of this receptor is a female BALB/c mouse in good health. The MHC haplotype recorded for the strain is H2-d. The CDR3 is CASRPQGAATEVFF. The sequenced CDR3 bases are TGTGCCAGCAGACCACAGGGGGCTGCCACAGAAGTCTTC.